These 22 T cell receptor beta chains came from one sample sequenced in a study of T cell changes during pregnancy in multiple sclerosis. Only in-frame clones appear in the TCRdb table, and some are missing; sequencing was by immunoSEQ multiplex PCR. The data contain about 39,000 clones, about 90% of them singletons. This material consisted of CD8+ T cells from peripheral blood mononuclear cells, taken before pregnancy. These receptors were taken from a female donor with multiple sclerosis, enrolled in a pregnancy study.

The rearrangement links TRBV7-9 to TRBJ1-2, with unresolved D. V gave up 2 bases and J gave up 1 base, with 14 bases separating them. This CDR3 contains 16 residues. CDR1 and CDR2 from the germline V gene are SEHNR and FQNEAQ (reference sequence). This CDR3 reads CASSLSGRDRNYGYTF. The CDR3 DNA sequence: TGTGCCAGCAGCTTAAGCGGTAGGGATCGTAACTATGGCTACACCTTC.

The rearrangement uses TRBV7-3 and TRBJ2-3, with 11 bases aligning to TRBD2. CDR1 and CDR2 from the germline V gene are SGHTA and FQGTGA. CDR3 length: 15 amino acids. V shed 0 bases and J 4 bases; nucleotides not matched to a gene: 0. The CDR3 nucleotides are TGTGCCAGCAGCTTAACTAGCGGGAGGGCAGATACGCAGTATTTT. Translated: CASSLTSGRADTQYF.

The J gene is TRBJ1-2, the V gene TRBV12-5; TRBD1 might be the D (6 bases). The CDR3 spans 17 residues. Germline V gene lookup returns CDR1 LGHNT and CDR2 FRNRAP. Trimming cost V 3 bases and J 4 bases, with 21 bases left between them. DNA of the CDR3: TGTGCTAGTGGTTTCGACGTAGGGGGGGGCGGGAGCTATGGCTACACCTTC. This translates into CASGFDVGGGGSYGYTF.

CDR3 sequence reads: CASSGSGRPHGEQFF. The CDR3 nucleotides read TGTGCCAGCAGCGGGAGCGGGAGGCCCCACGGGGAGCAGTTCTTC. The J gene is TRBJ2-1, the V gene TRBV7-9; 9 nucleotides agree with TRBD2. The CDR3 is 15 amino acids. J gave up 10 bases and V 5 bases, and 12 bases lay outside the gene matches. The germline V gene encodes CDR1 SEHNR and CDR2 FQNEAQ (reference sequence).

The chain joins TRBV5-1 to TRBJ2-3, with a tentative D call TRBD2 (7 bases). V was shortened by 2 bases and J by 10 bases, with 14 bases between the two germline ends. The CDR3 spans 13 residues. The germline CDR1 and CDR2 sequences are SGHRS and YFSETQ. The CDR3 reads CASSFLGGDPQYF. The CDR3 DNA reads TGCGCCAGCAGCTTCCTAGGGGGGGATCCGCAGTATTTT. Together with reference TRBV5-1 and TRBJ2-3, the CDR3 gives the full variable domain: KAGVTQTPRYLIKTRGQQVTLSCSPISGHRSVSWYQQTPGQGLQFLFEYFSETQRNKGNFPGRFSGRQFSNSRSEMNVSTLELGDSALYLCASSFLGGDPQYFGPGTRLTVL.

The rearrangement uses TRBV5-1 and TRBJ2-5, with a weak D call TRBD1 (5 bases). The CDR3 contains 14 residues. Trimming left V 2 bases short and J 5 bases short, with 13 bases between. Germline CDR1 SGHRS, CDR2 YFSETQ. The CDR3, as DNA: TGCGCCAGCAGCTTTGAAGGGGCGTTGGAGACCCAGTACTTC. Translating it yields CASSFEGALETQYF.

The chain combines TRBV7-9 with TRBJ1-2; TRBD1 agrees at 10 bases. Looked up from germline, CDR1 is SEHNR and CDR2 is FQNEAQ (reference sequence). V lost 3 bases to trimming and J lost 6 bases; unmatched junction nucleotides: 1. The CDR3 is made up of 13 amino acids. The CDR3 loop reads CASSLGTGDGYTF. In DNA, the CDR3 is TGTGCCAGCAGCTTGGGGACAGGGGATGGCTACACCTTC.

This clone was observed once. The chain recombines TRBV7-9 with TRBJ2-5; weak D call: TRBD1 (6 bases). The ends were cut back, 5 bases at V and 6 bases at J, with 22 bases in the middle. The CDR3 is made up of 16 amino acids. CDR1 and CDR2 from the germline V gene are SEHNR and FQNEAQ (reference sequence). DNA for the CDR3: TGTGCCAGCAGCGGGGGAGTCGGTGGGGGCGAACAGACCCAGTACTTC. It specifies CASSGGVGGGEQTQYF.

CDR3 coding DNA: TGTGCCAGCAGTGCCTGGGGGACAGGGCCCTACGAGCAGTACTTC. It encodes CASSAWGTGPYEQYF. The chain uses TRBV6-1 and TRBJ2-7; 9 bases are shared with TRBD1. CDR3 length: 15 residues. With V trimmed by 4 bases and J by 2 bases, 6 bases remained unmatched. CDR1 and CDR2 from the germline V gene are MNHNS and SASEGT.

The chain employs TRBV7-9 and TRBJ2-2; possibly TRBD1 for D (5 bases). The CDR3 consists of 16 residues. With 5 bases removed from V and 0 bases from J, the gap between germline ends came to 13 bases. Germline CDR1 and CDR2: SEHNR and FQNEAQ (reference sequence). The CDR3 loop reads CASSPRGGTNTGELFF. CDR3 coding DNA: TGTGCCAGCAGCCCAAGGGGCGGCACGAACACCGGGGAGCTGTTTTTT.

The V gene is TRBV2, the J gene TRBJ2-1, with 14 bases that match TRBD2. Germline values: CDR1 SNHLY, CDR2 FYNNEI. The CDR3 sequence is 15 residues long. The junction had 8 bases not matched to a gene; V was cut back by 10 bases and J by 6 bases. The CDR3 DNA is TGTGCCACCCTCATGACTAGCGGGAGGGCCAATGAGCAGTTCTTC. Protein: CATLMTSGRANEQFF.

The J gene is TRBJ1-2, the V gene TRBV4-2; D may be TRBD1 (5 bases). V lost 4 bases and J 8 bases, leaving 8 bases between the germline ends. CDR3 length: 11 residues. Germline CDR1 and CDR2: LGHNA and YNFKEQ. CDR3 coding DNA: TGTGCCAGCAGCCCTTCAGGGGGCTACACCTTC. Protein sequence: CASSPSGGYTF.

The gene calls are TRBV7-9 and TRBJ2-7, with D possibly TRBD2 on 6 matching bases. This CDR3 spans 14 amino acids. Germline V gene data show CDR1 as SEHNR and CDR2 as FQNEAQ (reference sequence). Trimming left V 6 bases short and J 1 base short, with 13 bases between. Here the CDR3 reads CASRPLEGSYEQYF. The DNA of the CDR3 is TGTGCCAGCAGACCGTTGGAGGGATCCTACGAGCAGTACTTC.

The chain uses TRBV7-6 and TRBJ2-1, with 9 nucleotides matching TRBD2. V gave up 1 base and J gave up 5 bases; unmatched junction bases: 6. The CDR3 is made up of 16 amino acids. Germline V CDR1 and CDR2: SGHVS, FNYEAQ. The CDR3 DNA reads TGTGCCAGCAGCTTAGTTTTTAGCGGGAGTAACAATGAGCAGTTCTTC. Translation gives CASSLVFSGSNNEQFF.

The rearrangement links TRBV28 to TRBJ2-1; TRBD2 matches 8 bases. The CDR3 contains 14 residues. Germline values: CDR1 MDHEN, CDR2 SYDVKM. V lost 4 bases to trimming and J lost 6 bases; unmatched junction nucleotides: 5. The CDR3 nucleotides read TGTGCCAGCAGTTCGACTAGCGTGGCCAATGAGCAGTTCTTC. This codes for CASSSTSVANEQFF.

This chain joins TRBV4-1 and TRBJ2-5; D may be TRBD1 (5 bases). Germline lookup yields CDR1 MGHRA and CDR2 YSYEKL. Trimming shortened V by 0 bases and J by 1 base, and 9 bases separated the two germline ends. The CDR3 is made up of 15 amino acids. The CDR3 region is CASSQDQRGQETQYF. CDR3 bases: TGCGCCAGCAGCCAAGATCAAAGGGGCCAAGAGACCCAGTACTTC.

The chain combines TRBV27 with TRBJ2-5, with a possible D match to TRBD2 (6 bases). Germline V lookup: CDR1 MNHEY, CDR2 SMNVEV (reference sequence). The V end was cut by 5 bases, the J end by 2 bases, with 12 bases between. The CDR3 loop spans 14 amino acids. The DNA of the CDR3 is TGTGCCAGCAGTCCCCTCCGGGAGCAAGAGACCCAGTACTTC. Amino acid sequence: CASSPLREQETQYF.

The V gene is TRBV9, the J gene TRBJ2-2; 12 bases map to TRBD2. CDR3 size: 17 residues. The V and J ends lost 3 bases and 6 bases, in that order; junction bases with no gene match: 9. The germline gives CDR1 SGDLS, CDR2 YYNGEE. CDR3 sequence: CASSGLLLAGGPGELFF. The CDR3 DNA follows: TGTGCCAGCAGCGGCCTATTACTAGCGGGGGGCCCCGGGGAGCTGTTTTTT.

The V gene is TRBV19, the J gene TRBJ2-2; 9 bases fit TRBD1. Germline loops: CDR1 LNHDA, CDR2 SQIVND (reference sequence). The CDR3 contains 17 residues. Germline trimming cut 3 bases from V and 4 bases from J; bases unmatched to any gene: 9. The CDR3 sequence is CASSITPGQGFTGELFF. CDR3 bases: TGTGCCAGTAGTATTACCCCGGGACAGGGTTTCACCGGGGAGCTGTTTTTT.

The gene calls are TRBV7-9 and TRBJ1-1; TRBD1 is a possible D gene (5 bases). The CDR3 contains 13 residues. Trimming removed 5 bases at V and 5 bases at J, with 12 bases between. CDR1 SEHNR and CDR2 FQNEAQ come from the germline V gene (reference sequence). CDR3 bases: TGTGCCAGCAGCCCTGGAGGGGCTACTGAAGCTTTCTTT. Its translation is CASSPGGATEAFF.

The genes are TRBV2 and TRBJ1-4, with TRBD1 matching over 8 bases. With V trimmed by 10 bases and J by 6 bases, 16 bases remained unmatched. Germline V gene sequence: CDR1 SNHLY, CDR2 FYNNEI. The CDR3 spans 16 residues. In DNA, the CDR3 is TGTGCCACGGGAGTAGAGACAGGGGATATTTATGAAAAACTGTTTTTT. It encodes CATGVETGDIYEKLFF.

The V call is TRBV7-3, the J call TRBJ1-2; 10 positions match TRBD1. The CDR3 is made up of 19 amino acids. The trim removed 5 bases at V and 3 bases at J, leaving 18 bases unmatched. Germline V gene lookup returns CDR1 SGHTA and CDR2 FQGTGA. The CDR3 sequence is CASSIYSRDRGGRDYGYTF. CDR3 in DNA: TGTGCCAGCAGCATTTACTCTCGGGACAGGGGAGGAAGGGACTATGGCTACACCTTC. Drawing the rest from reference TRBV7-3 and TRBJ1-2, the complete variable domain is GAGVSQTPSNKVTEKGKYVELRCDPISGHTALYWYRQSLGQGPEFLIYFQGTGAADDSGLPNDRFFAVRPEGSVSTLKIQRTERGDSAVYLCASSIYSRDRGGRDYGYTFGSGTRLTVV.